This TCR beta chain appears in the sequencing data of a study of T cells in Graves' hyperthyroidism and ophthalmopathy. Between the trimmed V and J ends, which lost 0 bases and 6 bases, there was a span of 14 bases. Per the germline V gene, CDR1 is LGHNA and CDR2 is YSLEER. The CDR3 contains 16 residues. Amplification yielded TCR beta CDR3 regions, with RNA transcripts as the source. A set of HTBI primers served as the primers for a first-round RT-PCR of the TCR CDR3. TCRdb itself ran the multiplex PCR reads through MiXCR, one entry per CDR3 protein. The sample has 500,000 or so distinct CDR3 sequences, about 16% seen once. This clonotype was seen a few times. A much larger clone sits a single nucleotide away, making a read error possible. Uncontrolled infection, other autoimmune disease, pregnancy and lactation each barred patients from inclusion. The study based diagnoses on clinical symptoms, serum thyroxine and TRAb, thyroid ultrasound and orbital computed tomography.

What was sequenced was blood. This TCR was sampled from a woman in her twenties or thirties with Graves' ophthalmopathy. This chain joins TRBV4-3 and TRBJ1-4, with D perhaps matching TRBD1 (6 bases). CDR3 loop: CASSQERGGGDEKLFF. CDR3 bases: TGCGCCAGCAGCCAAGAACGCGGGGGCGGTGATGAAAAACTGTTTTTT.